This T cell receptor (beta chain) derives from a study of cytomegalovirus exposure and HLA in healthy donors. General observations from the study: Sequencing likely produced, as an artifact, a cluster of highly shared sequence variants.

As for this clone: The antigen is not known.

V was shortened by 6 bases and J by 7 bases, with 15 bases between the two germline ends. The germline V gene has CDR1 PRHDT and CDR2 FYEKMQ (reference sequence). The CDR3 spans 14 residues. This PCR relied on a set of 60 Vbeta primers and 13 Jbeta primers. Libraries were prepared by immunoSEQ multiplex PCR; TCRdb keeps only in-frame clonotypes and omits some of them. The sample records some 120,000 clones, around 75% being singletons. The TCR sequence derives from a man aged 30 to 39 in good health and CMV-seronegative. Sample: PBMCs. The V and J genes are TRBV13 and TRBJ1-4; no reliable D call. The CDR3 sequence: CASSSRRGSEKLFF. In DNA form, the CDR3 reads TGTGCCAGCAGTTCTAGACGGGGTAGTGAAAAACTGTTTTTT.